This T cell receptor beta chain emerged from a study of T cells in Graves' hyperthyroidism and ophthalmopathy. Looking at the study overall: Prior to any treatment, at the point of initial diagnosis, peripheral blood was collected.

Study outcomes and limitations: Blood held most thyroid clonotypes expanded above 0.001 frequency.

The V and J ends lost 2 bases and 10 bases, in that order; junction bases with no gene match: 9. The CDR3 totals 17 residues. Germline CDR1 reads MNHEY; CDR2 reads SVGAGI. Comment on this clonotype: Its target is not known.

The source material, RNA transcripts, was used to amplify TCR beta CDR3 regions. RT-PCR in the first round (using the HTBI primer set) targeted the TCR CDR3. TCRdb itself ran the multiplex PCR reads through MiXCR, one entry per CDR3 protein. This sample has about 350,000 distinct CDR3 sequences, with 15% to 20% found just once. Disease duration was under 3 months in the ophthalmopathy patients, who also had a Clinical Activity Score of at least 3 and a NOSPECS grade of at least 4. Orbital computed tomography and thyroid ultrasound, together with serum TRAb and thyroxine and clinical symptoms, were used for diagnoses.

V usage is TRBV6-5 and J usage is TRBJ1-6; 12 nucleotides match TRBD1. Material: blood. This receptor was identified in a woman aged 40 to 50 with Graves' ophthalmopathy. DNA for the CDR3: TGTGCCAGCAGTTACGATCCTGGGACAGGGGGCAGATCACCCCTCCACTTT. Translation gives CASSYDPGTGGRSPLHF.